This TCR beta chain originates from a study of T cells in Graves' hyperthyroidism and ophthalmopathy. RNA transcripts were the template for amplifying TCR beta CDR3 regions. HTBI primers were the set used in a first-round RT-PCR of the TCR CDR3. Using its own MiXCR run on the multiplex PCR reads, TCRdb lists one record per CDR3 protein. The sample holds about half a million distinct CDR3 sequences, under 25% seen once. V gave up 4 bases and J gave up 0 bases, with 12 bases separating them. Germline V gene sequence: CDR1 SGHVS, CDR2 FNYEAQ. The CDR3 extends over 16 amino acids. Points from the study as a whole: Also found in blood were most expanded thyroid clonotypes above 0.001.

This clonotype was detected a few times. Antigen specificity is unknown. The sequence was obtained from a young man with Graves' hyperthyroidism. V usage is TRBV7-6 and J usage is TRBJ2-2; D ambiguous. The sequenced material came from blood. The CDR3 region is CASSSPTGANTGELFF. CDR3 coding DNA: TGTGCCAGCAGCTCACCTACGGGCGCGAACACCGGGGAGCTGTTTTTT.